One T cell receptor beta chain is described in this entry. Its antigen is not yet known. No much larger clonotype is one base removed from it; base qualities were not supplied. The V and J ends are trimmed by 3 bases and 0 bases, leaving 9 bases between them. From the germline V gene (reference sequence), CDR1 is LNHNV and CDR2 is YYDKDF. Inclusive of the bounding cysteine and phenylalanine, the CDR3 is 15 residues long. The DNA shown is the 45-base CDR3, in frame from base 1. The donors were included in the validation cohort of around 120 subjects, a group kept apart from the roughly 700-subject first cohort. Library preparation employed the immunoSEQ multiplex PCR assay. In the paper's pipeline: A statistical classification framework was developed to diagnose cytomegalovirus status using the catalog of TCR beta chain sequences. Here the immuneACCESS table is served through TCRdb, limited to in-frame sequences with V and J called. Missing clones are a known gap in these copies; in checked studies unresolved V genes cover under half, and the rest lacks a known reason. V and J calls and clone size follow that table, whereas D and trimming were derived from the DNA. The sample has about 150,000 clones on record, roughly 84% of them singletons. The ten most abundant clones make up approximately 2% of the sample.

The data originate from a study of cytomegalovirus exposure and HLA in healthy donors (dated by TCRdb to 2015 to 2018). Turning to the overall study: According to a later analysis, one platform produced both the roughly 120 validation repertoires and the 666 repertoires of the first cohort. The aim of the study was to test whether cataloging public T cell receptors could identify signatures of past pathogen exposure. Along with the 666-subject first cohort, a separate validation cohort of some 130 different subjects was used. To predict cytomegalovirus infection status, the study brought together high-throughput TCR immunosequencing, statistical association of individual TCRs with disease status, and machine learning.

The investigation overall reported the following: The authors suggested that the approach could potentially be generalized to other disease states and immunological phenotypes. The study gave a list of about 160 TCR beta chains associated with cytomegalovirus. A few of the identified cytomegalovirus-associated TCR beta chains were confirmed in vitro to be specific for cytomegalovirus antigens. In both the original and validation cohorts, the classifier was reported to diagnose cytomegalovirus status with high specificity and sensitivity. While some public TCRs were present in many individuals, most TCR sequences turned up only very rarely across donors. All 120 or so repertoires were used to score co-occurrence in the validation cohort in a later analysis, because that analysis had no HLA typing for the cohort. A later analysis found that TCRs clustered in the first cohort also tended to co-occur in the roughly 110 validation repertoires, with 94% of cluster scores above 0.

The sequenced sample consisted of PBMCs. This receptor chain uses TRBV15 and TRBJ1-5, with the identity of the D gene unclear. This TCR came from a human donor in good health. The DNA sequence reads TGTGCCACCAGCAGGGCCAGTTATAGCAATCAGCCCCAGCATTTT. It encodes CATSRASYSNQPQHF.